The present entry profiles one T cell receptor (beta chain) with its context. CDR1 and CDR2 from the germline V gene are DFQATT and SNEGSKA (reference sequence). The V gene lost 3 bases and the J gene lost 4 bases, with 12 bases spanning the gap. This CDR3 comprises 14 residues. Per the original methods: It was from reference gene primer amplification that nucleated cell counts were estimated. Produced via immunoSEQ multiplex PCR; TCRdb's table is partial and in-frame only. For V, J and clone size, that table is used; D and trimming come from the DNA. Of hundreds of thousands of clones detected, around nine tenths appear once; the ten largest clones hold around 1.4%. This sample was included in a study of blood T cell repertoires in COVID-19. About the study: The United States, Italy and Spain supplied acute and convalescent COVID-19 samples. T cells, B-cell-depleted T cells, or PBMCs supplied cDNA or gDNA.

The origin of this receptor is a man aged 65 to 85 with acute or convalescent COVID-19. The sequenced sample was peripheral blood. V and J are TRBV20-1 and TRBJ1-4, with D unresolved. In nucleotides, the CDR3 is TGCAGTGCTAGTAACGGACTGAATAATGAAAAACTGTTTTTT. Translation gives CSASNGLNNEKLFF.